These 8 T cell receptor beta chains came from one sample sequenced in a study of follicular helper T cells after annual influenza vaccination. The assay was immunoSEQ multiplex PCR, and TCRdb's table has in-frame clones only and misses some. The data show 9,500 or so clones, about 85% seen once. This sample's time point: 2014-2015 season, 7 days after vaccination. This sample comprised CXCR5- memory CD4+ T cells sorted from blood, obtained 7 days after influenza vaccination. The origin of the receptors is an adult who received the influenza vaccine.

The V and J genes are TRBV10-3 and TRBJ2-3; weak D call: TRBD2 (6 bases). V gave up 6 bases and J gave up 5 bases, with 15 bases separating them. The CDR3 runs 14 residues. Germline values: CDR1 ENHRY, CDR2 SYGVKD. As DNA, the CDR3 is TGTGCCATCAGGGAGCGTGGAGGGAGAGATACGCAGTATTTT. Protein sequence: CAIRERGGRDTQYF.

There are a few counts of this clone. V gene TRBV6-1 combines with J gene TRBJ2-7; D perhaps matches TRBD1 (6 bases). In germline, CDR1 is MNHNS, CDR2 SASEGT. V was trimmed by 6 bases and J by 3 bases, leaving 15 bases between them. This CDR3 region has 14 residues. For the CDR3, the DNA is TGTGCCAGCAGCGGGGCAGGGGAATTCTACGAGCAGTACTTC. It codes for CASSGAGEFYEQYF.

The chain employs TRBV28 and TRBJ2-7, with TRBD1 identical over 8 bases. This CDR3 is 15 amino acids long. J was trimmed by 3 bases and V by 5 bases; bases with no gene match: 9. The V gene's germline CDR1 is MDHEN and CDR2 SYDVKM. As DNA, the CDR3 is TGTGCCAGCAGTCAAAGGACAGGGATTAACTACGAGCAGTACTTC. Its translation is CASSQRTGINYEQYF.

The V call is TRBV6-6, the J call TRBJ1-3; 7 bases agree with TRBD1. Germline lookup yields CDR1 MNHNY and CDR2 SVGAGI (reference sequence). V was pared by 5 bases and J by 2 bases, with 3 bases of the junction left unmatched. The CDR3 runs 14 residues. CDR3 sequence: CASSTRGAGNTIYF. As DNA, the CDR3 is TGTGCCAGCAGTACCAGGGGGGCTGGAAACACCATATATTTT.

The rearrangement links TRBV5-1 to TRBJ1-1; D unresolved. Looked up from germline, CDR1 is SGHRS and CDR2 is YFSETQ. The germline V and J ends were trimmed by 0 bases and 1 base, with 7 bases remaining between them. This CDR3 is built from 14 residues. In nucleotides, the CDR3 is TGCGCCAGCAGCTTGGGGTCGGGGAACACTGAAGCTTTCTTT. It yields the protein CASSLGSGNTEAFF. Full variable domain (outside the CDR3, taken from reference TRBV5-1 and TRBJ1-1): KAGVTQTPRYLIKTRGQQVTLSCSPISGHRSVSWYQQTPGQGLQFLFEYFSETQRNKGNFPGRFSGRQFSNSRSEMNVSTLELGDSALYLCASSLGSGNTEAFFGQGTRLTVV.

In its sample, this clone was seen a few times. The genes are TRBV9 and TRBJ1-2, with TRBD1 identical over 11 bases. The CDR3 runs 15 residues. V shed 4 bases, J shed 4 bases, and the junction held 6 bases outside the gene matches. Germline assignment: CDR1 SGDLS and CDR2 YYNGEE. CDR3 protein: CASSLGDRGIYGYTF. CDR3 sequence (DNA): TGTGCCAGCAGCTTAGGGGACAGGGGGATCTATGGCTACACCTTC.

The chain carries TRBV28 and TRBJ2-2; 14 nucleotides line up with TRBD2. Germline CDR1 is MDHEN and CDR2 is SYDVKM. The CDR3 has 16 amino acids. The junction had 3 bases not matched to a gene; V was cut back by 9 bases and J by 0 bases. In DNA, the CDR3 is TGTGCCAGTCGGACTAGCGGGGGGACGAACACCGGGGAGCTGTTTTTT. Residues: CASRTSGGTNTGELFF.

This clone was detected only a few times. The genes are TRBV28 and TRBJ1-2; 7 nucleotides match TRBD1. Germline V gene data show CDR1 as MDHEN and CDR2 as SYDVKM. After removal of 5 bases from V and 7 bases from J, the junction contained 4 bases not matched to a gene. This CDR3 comprises 12 residues. Here the CDR3 DNA reads TGTGCCAGCAGTATAACAGGGGTTGGCTACACCTTC. Its translation: CASSITGVGYTF.